This TCR beta chain was recovered during a study of CXCR3-negative and CXCR3-positive naive CD8 T cells. Frequency places this clonotype as medium-sized (0.01 to 0.1%). Its cognate antigen is unknown. TRB cDNA libraries were made by UMI-labeled 5' RACE. TCRdb re-analyzed the 5' RACE reads; it lists each CDR3 protein once, without DNA. This table lists thousands of distinct CDR3 sequences. CD45RO-CCR7+CD27+CD95- marked naive CD8+ T cells. General observations from the study: Hydrophobicity of TRB CDR3s was greater in CXCR3-positive naive cells than in CXCR3-negative naive cells.

Per the germline V gene, CDR1 is SQVTM and CDR2 is ANQGSEA. The CDR3 has 15 amino acids. The clonotype comes from a human donor in good health. Some clones in this sample may be carry-over from other donors' samples. The J gene is TRBJ2-2, the V gene TRBV29-1; the D call of TRBD1 rests on TCRdb alone, since no DNA is present to check it. The sequenced material came from naive CXCR3+ CD8+ T cells from blood. Subset in this sample: CD45RO-CCR7+CD27+CD95- naive CD8+ T cells expressing CXCR3 (TNR3+). This CDR3 is CSVRGGGDNTGELFF.